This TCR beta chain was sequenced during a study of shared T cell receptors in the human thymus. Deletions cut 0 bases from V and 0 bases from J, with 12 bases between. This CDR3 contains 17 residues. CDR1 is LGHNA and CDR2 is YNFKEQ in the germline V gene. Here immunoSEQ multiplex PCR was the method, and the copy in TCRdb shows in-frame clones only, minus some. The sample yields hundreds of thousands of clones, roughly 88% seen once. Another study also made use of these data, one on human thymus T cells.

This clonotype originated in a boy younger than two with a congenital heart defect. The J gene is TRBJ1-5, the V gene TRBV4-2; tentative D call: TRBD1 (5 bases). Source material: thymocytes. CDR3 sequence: CASSQDRQKYSNQPQHF. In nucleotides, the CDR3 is TGTGCCAGCAGCCAAGATAGACAGAAATATAGCAATCAGCCCCAGCATTTT.